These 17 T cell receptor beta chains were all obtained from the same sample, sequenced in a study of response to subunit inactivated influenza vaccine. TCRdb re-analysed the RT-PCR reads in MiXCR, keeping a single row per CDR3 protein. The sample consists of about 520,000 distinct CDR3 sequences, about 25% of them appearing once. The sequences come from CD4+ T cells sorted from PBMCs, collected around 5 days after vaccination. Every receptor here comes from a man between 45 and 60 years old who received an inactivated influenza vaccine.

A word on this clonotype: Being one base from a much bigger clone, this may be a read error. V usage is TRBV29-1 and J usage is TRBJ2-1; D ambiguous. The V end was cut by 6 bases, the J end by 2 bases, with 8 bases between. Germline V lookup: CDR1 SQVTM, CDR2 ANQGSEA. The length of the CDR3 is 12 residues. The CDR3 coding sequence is TGCAGCGTCCGATCCACCTACAATGAGCAGTTCTTC. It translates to CSVRSTYNEQFF.

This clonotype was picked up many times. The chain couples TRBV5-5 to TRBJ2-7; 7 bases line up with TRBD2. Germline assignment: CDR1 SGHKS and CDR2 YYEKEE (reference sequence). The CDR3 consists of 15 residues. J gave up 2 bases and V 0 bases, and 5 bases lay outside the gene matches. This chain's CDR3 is CASSLAPGTTYEQYF. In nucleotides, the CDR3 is TGTGCCAGCAGCTTGGCCCCCGGGACTACCTACGAGCAGTACTTC.

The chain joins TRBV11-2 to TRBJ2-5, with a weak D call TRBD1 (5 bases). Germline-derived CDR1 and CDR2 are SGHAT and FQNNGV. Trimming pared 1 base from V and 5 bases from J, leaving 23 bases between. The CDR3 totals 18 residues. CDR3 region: CASSLVSRRAGLPETQYF. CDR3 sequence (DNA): TGTGCCAGCAGCTTAGTATCGCGGCGAGCAGGGCTGCCGGAGACCCAGTACTTC.

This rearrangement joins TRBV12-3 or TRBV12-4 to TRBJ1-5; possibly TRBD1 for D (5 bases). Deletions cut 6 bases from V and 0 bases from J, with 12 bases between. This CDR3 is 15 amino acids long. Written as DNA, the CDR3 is TGTGCCAGCAGATTTGACAGCAATAGCAATCAGCCCCAGCATTTT. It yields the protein CASRFDSNSNQPQHF.

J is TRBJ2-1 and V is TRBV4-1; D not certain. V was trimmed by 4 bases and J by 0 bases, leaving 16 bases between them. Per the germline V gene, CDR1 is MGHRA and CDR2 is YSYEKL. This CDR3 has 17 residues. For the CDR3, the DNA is TGCGCCAGCAGCCGGAAAATGGACGGTGGCTCCTACAATGAGCAGTTCTTC. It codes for CASSRKMDGGSYNEQFF.

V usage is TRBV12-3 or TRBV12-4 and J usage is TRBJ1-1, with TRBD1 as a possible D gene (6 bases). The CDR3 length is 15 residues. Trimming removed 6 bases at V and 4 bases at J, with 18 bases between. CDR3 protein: CASRGGGTSRTEAFF. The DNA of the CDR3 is TGTGCCAGCAGGGGGGGCGGGACATCTCGCACTGAAGCTTTCTTT.

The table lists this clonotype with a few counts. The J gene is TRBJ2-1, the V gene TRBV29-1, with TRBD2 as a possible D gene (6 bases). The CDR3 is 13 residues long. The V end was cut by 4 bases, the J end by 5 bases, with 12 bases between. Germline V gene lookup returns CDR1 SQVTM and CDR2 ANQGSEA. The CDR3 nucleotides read TGCAGCGTTGGGCGAGGAGGGGACAATGAGCAGTTCTTC. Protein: CSVGRGGDNEQFF.

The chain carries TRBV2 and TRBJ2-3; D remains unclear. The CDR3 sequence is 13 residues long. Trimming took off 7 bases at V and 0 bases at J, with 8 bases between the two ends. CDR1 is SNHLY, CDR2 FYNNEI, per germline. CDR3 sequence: CASTLGSTDTQYF. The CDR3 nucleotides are TGTGCCAGCACCCTGGGGAGCACAGATACGCAGTATTTT.

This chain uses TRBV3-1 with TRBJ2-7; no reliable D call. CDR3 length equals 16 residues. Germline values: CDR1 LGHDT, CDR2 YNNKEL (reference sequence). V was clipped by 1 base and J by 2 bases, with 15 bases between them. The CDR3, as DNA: TGTGCCAGCAGCCAAGGCAACCTTCGGGCCACCTACGAGCAGTACTTC. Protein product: CASSQGNLRATYEQYF.

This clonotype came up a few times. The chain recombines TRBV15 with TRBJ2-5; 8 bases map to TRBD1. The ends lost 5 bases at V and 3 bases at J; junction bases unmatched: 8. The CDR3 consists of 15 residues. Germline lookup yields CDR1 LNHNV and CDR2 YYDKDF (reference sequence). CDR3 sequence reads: CATSWTGLGEETQYF. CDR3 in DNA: TGTGCCACCAGCTGGACAGGGTTGGGAGAAGAGACCCAGTACTTC.

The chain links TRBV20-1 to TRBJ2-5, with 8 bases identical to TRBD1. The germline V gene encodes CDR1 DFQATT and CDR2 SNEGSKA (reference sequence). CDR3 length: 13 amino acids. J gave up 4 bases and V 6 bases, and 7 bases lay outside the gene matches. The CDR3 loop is CSAQRTGRETQYF. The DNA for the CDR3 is TGCAGTGCACAGAGGACAGGGCGAGAGACCCAGTACTTC.

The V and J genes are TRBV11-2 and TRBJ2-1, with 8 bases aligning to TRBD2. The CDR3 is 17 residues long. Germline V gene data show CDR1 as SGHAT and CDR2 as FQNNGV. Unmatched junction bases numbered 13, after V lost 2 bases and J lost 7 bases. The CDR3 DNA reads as TGTGCCAGCAGCTTACTCCCCACTAGCGGCGGGAGGAATGAGCAGTTCTTC. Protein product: CASSLLPTSGGRNEQFF. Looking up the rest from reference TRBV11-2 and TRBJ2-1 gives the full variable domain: EAGVAQSPRYKIIEKRQSVAFWCNPISGHATLYWYQQILGQGPKLLIQFQNNGVVDDSQLPKDRFSAERLKGVDSTLKIQPAKLEDSAVYLCASSLLPTSGGRNEQFFGPGTRLTVL.

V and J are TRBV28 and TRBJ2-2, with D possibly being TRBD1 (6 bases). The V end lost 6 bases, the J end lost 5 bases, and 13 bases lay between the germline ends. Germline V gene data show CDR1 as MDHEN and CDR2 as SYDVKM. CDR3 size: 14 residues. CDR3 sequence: CASRTGTPTGELFF. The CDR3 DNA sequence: TGTGCCAGCAGAACCGGGACACCGACCGGGGAGCTGTTTTTT.

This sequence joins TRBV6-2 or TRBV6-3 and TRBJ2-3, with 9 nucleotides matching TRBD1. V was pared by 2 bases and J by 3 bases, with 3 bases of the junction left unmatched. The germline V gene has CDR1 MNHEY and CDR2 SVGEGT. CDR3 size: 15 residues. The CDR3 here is CASSYTGTGTDTQYF. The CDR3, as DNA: TGTGCCAGCAGTTACACCGGGACAGGGACAGATACGCAGTATTTT.

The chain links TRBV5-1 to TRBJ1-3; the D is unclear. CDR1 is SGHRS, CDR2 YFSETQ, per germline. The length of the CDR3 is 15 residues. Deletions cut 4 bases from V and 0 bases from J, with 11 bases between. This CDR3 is CASSPGRISGNTIYF. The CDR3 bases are TGCGCCAGCAGCCCTGGACGGATCTCTGGAAACACCATATATTTT.

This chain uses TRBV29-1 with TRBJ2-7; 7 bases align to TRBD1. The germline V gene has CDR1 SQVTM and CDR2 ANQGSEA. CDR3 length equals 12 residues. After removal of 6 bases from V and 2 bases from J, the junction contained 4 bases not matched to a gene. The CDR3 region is CSVRQGTYEQYF. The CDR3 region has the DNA TGCAGCGTCCGACAGGGTACCTACGAGCAGTACTTC.

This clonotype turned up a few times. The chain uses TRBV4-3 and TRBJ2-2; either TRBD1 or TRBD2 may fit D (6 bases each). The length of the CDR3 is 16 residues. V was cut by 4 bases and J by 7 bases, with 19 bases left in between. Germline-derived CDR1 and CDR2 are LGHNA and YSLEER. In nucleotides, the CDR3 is TGCGCCAGCAGCCCTACCCGGGGGCGTATTGGCGGGGAGCTGTTTTTT. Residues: CASSPTRGRIGGELFF.